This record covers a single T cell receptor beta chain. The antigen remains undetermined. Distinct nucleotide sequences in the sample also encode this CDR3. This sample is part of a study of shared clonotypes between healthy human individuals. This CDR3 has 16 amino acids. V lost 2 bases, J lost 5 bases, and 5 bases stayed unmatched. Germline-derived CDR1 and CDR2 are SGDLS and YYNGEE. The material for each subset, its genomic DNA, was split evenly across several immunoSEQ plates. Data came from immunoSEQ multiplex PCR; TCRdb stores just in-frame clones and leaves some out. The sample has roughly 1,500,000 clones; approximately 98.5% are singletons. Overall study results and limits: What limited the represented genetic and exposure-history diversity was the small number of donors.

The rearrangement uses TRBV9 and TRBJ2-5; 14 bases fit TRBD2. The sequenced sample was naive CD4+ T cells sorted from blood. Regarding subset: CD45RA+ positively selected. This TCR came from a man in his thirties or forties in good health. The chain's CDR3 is CASSVGLAGVEETQYF. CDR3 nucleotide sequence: TGTGCCAGCAGCGTGGGACTAGCGGGAGTAGAGGAGACCCAGTACTTC.